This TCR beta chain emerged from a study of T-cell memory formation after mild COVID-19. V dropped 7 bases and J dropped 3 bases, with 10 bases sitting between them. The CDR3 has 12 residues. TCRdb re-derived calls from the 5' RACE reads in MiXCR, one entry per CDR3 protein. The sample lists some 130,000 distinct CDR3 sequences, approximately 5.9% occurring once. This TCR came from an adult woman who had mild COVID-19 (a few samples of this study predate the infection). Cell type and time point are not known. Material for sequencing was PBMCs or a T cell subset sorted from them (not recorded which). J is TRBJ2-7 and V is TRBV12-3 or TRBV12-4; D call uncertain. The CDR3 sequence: CASTTDDYEQYF. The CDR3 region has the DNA TGTGCCAGCACCACAGACGACTACGAGCAGTACTTC.